One and the same sample provided the 30 T cell receptor beta chains below, sequenced in a study of high-grade serous ovarian cancer treatment subgroups (dated by TCRdb to about 2021). Libraries were constructed by the immunoSEQ multiplex PCR assay. Sourced from immuneACCESS, this table was stored by TCRdb with only in-frame sequences that have V and J called. A share of the clones is absent; for the studies checked, an unresolved V gene accounts for under half, and the remainder has no known explanation. Counted in this sample were approximately 17,000 clones; 73% of them appeared once. Approximately 4.5% of the sample is in the top ten clones. Tumor samples were collected prior to definitive surgery or chemotherapy. The sequenced sample was tumor tissue. These receptors originate from a human donor with high-grade serous ovarian cancer.

The chain has TRBV6-4 and TRBJ2-3; 11 bases map to TRBD2. J was trimmed by 1 base and V by 0 bases; bases with no gene match: 15. From germline, CDR1 is MRHNA and CDR2 SNTAGT. CDR3 length: 21 amino acids. The CDR3 DNA is TGTGCCAGCAGTGACTCGCGGAGGGGATTCGCTAGCGGGGGGCGCACAGATACGCAGTATTTT. Its protein is CASSDSRRGFASGGRTDTQYF.

V and J are TRBV7-2 and TRBJ2-3; D unclear. CDR1 and CDR2 (germline): SGHTA, FQGNSA. The CDR3 totals 16 residues. Trimming left V 3 bases short and J 0 bases short, with 13 bases between. The CDR3 region has the DNA TGTGCCAGCAGCTTCGACGCTGAGTTTAGCACAGATACGCAGTATTTT. Protein product: CASSFDAEFSTDTQYF. The full variable domain, completed using reference TRBV7-2 and TRBJ2-3, is GAGVSQSPSNKVTEKGKDVELRCDPISGHTALYWYRQSLGQGLEFLIYFQGNSAPDKSGLPSDRFSAERTGGSVSTLTIQRTQQEDSAVYLCASSFDAEFSTDTQYFGPGTRLTVL.

This clone has a handful of counts. The chain combines TRBV11-2 with TRBJ1-2, with a weak D call TRBD1 (5 bases). Germline V CDR1 and CDR2: SGHAT, FQNNGV. CDR3 length: 14 residues. V was shortened by 6 bases and J by 4 bases, with 15 bases between the two germline ends. For the CDR3, the DNA is TGTGCCAGCAGTCCTACGGGGGGTTCCTATGGCTACACCTTC. Translation: CASSPTGGSYGYTF. Based on the CDR3 plus reference TRBV11-2 and TRBJ1-2, the full variable domain is EAGVAQSPRYKIIEKRQSVAFWCNPISGHATLYWYQQILGQGPKLLIQFQNNGVVDDSQLPKDRFSAERLKGVDSTLKIQPAKLEDSAVYLCASSPTGGSYGYTFGSGTRLTVV.

This sequence joins TRBV4-2 and TRBJ2-5, with 12 positions matching TRBD2. CDR3 size: 18 residues. From germline, CDR1 is LGHNA and CDR2 YNFKEQ. The V gene end was trimmed by 4 bases and the J gene end by 1 base; junction bases not matched to a gene: 10. The CDR3 DNA reads TGTGCCAGCAGCCCAAGCGGGGCTAGCGGGGGGGGCCAAGAGACCCAGTACTTC. Encoded protein: CASSPSGASGGGQETQYF.

V gene TRBV27 combines with J gene TRBJ1-3, with 7 nucleotides matching TRBD1. CDR3 length equals 17 residues. V shed 5 bases, J shed 1 base, and the junction held 11 bases outside the gene matches. CDR1 MNHEY and CDR2 SMNVEV come from the germline V gene (reference sequence). CDR3: CASSPKGQTSSGNTIYF. CDR3 sequence (DNA): TGTGCCAGCAGTCCCAAGGGACAGACTTCATCTGGAAACACCATATATTTT.

The chain carries TRBV4-3 and TRBJ1-2, with 7 bases identical to TRBD1. Unmatched junction bases numbered 2, after V lost 0 bases and J lost 4 bases. The germline V gene has CDR1 LGHNA and CDR2 YSLEER. This CDR3 region has 14 residues. The CDR3, as DNA: TGCGCCAGCAGCCAAGACAGGGGGGGCTATGGCTACACCTTC. This codes for CASSQDRGGYGYTF.

This chain joins TRBV7-9 and TRBJ2-3; 10 bases agree with TRBD1. CDR1 and CDR2 from the germline V gene are SEHNR and FQNEAQ (reference sequence). This CDR3 comprises 18 residues. V was pared by 2 bases and J by 3 bases, with 11 bases of the junction left unmatched. CDR3 sequence reads: CASSLLGRDRGKTDTQYF. CDR3 nucleotide sequence: TGTGCCAGCAGCTTATTGGGGCGGGACAGGGGTAAAACAGATACGCAGTATTTT.

The V gene is TRBV19, the J gene TRBJ2-3; 8 bases are a match to TRBD2. The CDR3 is 16 amino acids. Germline loops: CDR1 LNHDA, CDR2 SQIVND (reference sequence). With 2 bases clipped from V and 0 bases from J, the junction kept 4 bases outside the gene matches. The DNA for the CDR3 is TGTGCCAGTAGTATACGGACTAGCATTAGCACAGATACGCAGTATTTT. Its protein product is CASSIRTSISTDTQYF.

This clone was detected only a few times. This sequence joins TRBV5-6 and TRBJ2-7, with TRBD1 as a possible D gene (6 bases). This CDR3 spans 14 amino acids. Trimming stripped 5 bases from V and 4 bases from J, with 16 bases between. Germline V CDR1 and CDR2: SGHDT, YYEEEE. The CDR3: CASREQGVLYEQYF. The CDR3 DNA follows: TGTGCCAGCAGGGAACAGGGTGTGCTTTACGAGCAGTACTTC.

The chain carries TRBV7-6 and TRBJ1-2; no reliable D call. The ends were cut back, 2 bases at V and 8 bases at J, with 12 bases in the middle. This CDR3 has 13 residues. Looked up from germline, CDR1 is SGHVS and CDR2 is FNYEAQ. This CDR3 is CASSLRAGNGYTF. The CDR3 DNA reads as TGTGCCAGCAGCTTAAGGGCAGGAAACGGCTACACCTTC. Filled out from reference TRBV7-6 and TRBJ1-2, the complete variable domain reads GAGVSQSPRYKVTKRGQDVALRCDPISGHVSLYWYRQALGQGPEFLTYFNYEAQQDKSGLPNDRFSAERPEGSISTLTIQRTEQRDSAMYRCASSLRAGNGYTFGSGTRLTVV.

The chain uses TRBV7-2 and TRBJ1-1; D call uncertain. Trimming pared 2 bases from V and 5 bases from J, leaving 12 bases between. Germline-derived CDR1 and CDR2 are SGHTA and FQGNSA. The CDR3 is made up of 14 amino acids. CDR3 sequence: CASSLHPPWTEAFF. CDR3 nucleotide sequence: TGTGCCAGCAGCTTACACCCCCCGTGGACTGAAGCTTTCTTT.

The V and J genes are TRBV4-3 and TRBJ2-3, with TRBD2 matching 11 bases. The CDR3 totals 15 residues. Germline trimming cut 3 bases from V and 7 bases from J; bases unmatched to any gene: 6. The germline CDR1 and CDR2 sequences are LGHNA and YSLEER. This CDR3 is CASSHSGGARHTQYF. As DNA, the CDR3 is TGCGCCAGCAGCCATAGCGGGGGGGCCCGACATACGCAGTATTTT.

This clone was detected only a few times. This chain links TRBV6-1 with TRBJ1-1; D might be TRBD1 (5 bases). V lost 2 bases and J 3 bases, leaving 13 bases between the germline ends. The CDR3 loop spans 15 amino acids. CDR1 and CDR2 from the germline V gene are MNHNS and SASEGT. CDR3 protein: CASSEWGIPYTEAFF. The CDR3 nucleotides are TGTGCCAGCAGTGAATGGGGGATACCTTACACTGAAGCTTTCTTT.

This clone has just one count. The J gene is TRBJ2-3, the V gene TRBV19; D gene ambiguous. Germline values: CDR1 LNHDA, CDR2 SQIVND (reference sequence). The CDR3 is 12 amino acids. Trimming took 9 bases from V and 1 from J, leaving 8 bases between them. The DNA for the CDR3 is TGTGCCAGCAGTCGACGCACAGATACGCAGTATTTT. It is translated as CASSRRTDTQYF.

V usage is TRBV20-1 and J usage is TRBJ1-3, with unresolved D. Germline V gives CDR1 DFQATT, CDR2 SNEGSKA (reference sequence). V gave up 3 bases and J gave up 3 bases, with 3 bases separating them. This CDR3 comprises 11 residues. The CDR3 coding sequence is TGCAGTGCTAGTTTTGGAAACACCATATATTTT. Translation gives CSASFGNTIYF.

The V and J genes are TRBV7-8 and TRBJ2-5; 12 bases agree with TRBD2. Germline V CDR1 and CDR2: SGHVS, FQNEAQ. CDR3 size: 18 residues. V was clipped by 5 bases and J by 5 bases; unmatched bases: 15. The CDR3 region is CASSLRPLAGGPGETQYF. Written as DNA, the CDR3 is TGTGCCAGCAGCCTACGGCCCCTAGCGGGGGGGCCGGGGGAGACCCAGTACTTC.

Only a few counts were recorded for this clone. The V gene is TRBV6-5, the J gene TRBJ2-5; 11 nucleotides agree with TRBD2. Per germline, CDR1 MNHEY and CDR2 SVGAGI. The V segment lost 0 bases and the J segment 4 bases; nucleotides outside the gene matches: 4. The CDR3 is 16 amino acids. The CDR3 is CASSYSGTSGSETQYF. CDR3 nucleotides: TGTGCCAGCAGTTACTCCGGGACTAGCGGATCAGAGACCCAGTACTTC.

The chain recombines TRBV6-5 with TRBJ1-1; the match to TRBD1 covers 8 bases. The junction had 8 bases not matched to a gene; V was cut back by 5 bases and J by 6 bases. There are 14 residues in the CDR3. In germline, CDR1 is MNHEY, CDR2 SVGAGI. CDR3 protein: CASSGIQGASEAFF. The CDR3 nucleotides read TGTGCCAGCAGTGGGATCCAGGGGGCCTCTGAAGCTTTCTTT.

The rearrangement uses TRBV7-2 and TRBJ1-1; tentatively, D is TRBD1 (6 bases). Deletions cut 0 bases from V and 0 bases from J, with 8 bases between. CDR1 is SGHTA, CDR2 FQGNSA, per germline. This CDR3 spans 15 amino acids. CDR3 protein: CASSLADRMNTEAFF. Here the CDR3 DNA reads TGTGCCAGCAGCTTAGCGGACAGAATGAACACTGAAGCTTTCTTT.

The chain links TRBV7-2 to TRBJ2-1; D remains unclear. The CDR3 is 13 residues long. Trimming took off 5 bases at V and 0 bases at J, with 5 bases between the two ends. Per germline, CDR1 SGHTA and CDR2 FQGNSA. CDR3 sequence: CASSESSYNEQFF. The CDR3 nucleotides are TGTGCCAGCAGCGAGAGCTCCTACAATGAGCAGTTCTTC.

The V and J genes are TRBV2 and TRBJ2-7, with D possibly being TRBD1 (6 bases). Germline V CDR1 and CDR2: SNHLY, FYNNEI. The CDR3 is 14 amino acids. V lost 6 bases and J lost 2, with 14 bases in between. The CDR3 sequence is CASSRDKGAYEQYF. The CDR3 coding sequence is TGTGCCAGCAGCCGGGACAAAGGGGCCTACGAGCAGTACTTC.

This chain uses TRBV30 with TRBJ1-6; D may be TRBD1 (5 bases). Germline V gene lookup returns CDR1 GTSNPN and CDR2 SVGIG (reference sequence). CDR3 length: 15 amino acids. The V gene lost 0 bases and the J gene lost 8 bases, with 14 bases spanning the gap. The DNA for the CDR3 is TGTGCCTGGAGTGTTTCTGGGGCGGGGCATTCACCCCTCCACTTT. Protein: CAWSVSGAGHSPLHF.

This chain links TRBV27 with TRBJ1-6, with 9 bases matching TRBD1. V lost 8 bases to trimming and J lost 9 bases; unmatched junction nucleotides: 8. The CDR3 extends over 14 amino acids. The V gene's germline CDR1 is MNHEY and CDR2 SMNVEV (reference sequence). The CDR3 DNA reads as TGTGCCAGCGGACCACAGGGGGCCGGTTCACCCCTCCACTTT. Its protein product is CASGPQGAGSPLHF.

J is TRBJ1-5 and V is TRBV28; D unclear. Germline CDR1 is MDHEN and CDR2 is SYDVKM. The CDR3 has 14 amino acids. Deletions cut 5 bases from V and 0 bases from J, with 8 bases between. The chain's CDR3 is CASSPGVSNQPQHF. CDR3 DNA sequence: TGTGCCAGCAGTCCCGGGGTTAGCAATCAGCCCCAGCATTTT.

The chain carries TRBV9 and TRBJ2-1; D possibly corresponds to TRBD1 (6 bases). The length of the CDR3 is 14 residues. Germline assignment: CDR1 SGDLS and CDR2 YYNGEE. The germline V and J ends were trimmed by 2 bases and 7 bases, with 13 bases remaining between them. The CDR3, as DNA: TGTGCCAGCAGCGTCTCCACACAGGGAAATGAGCAGTTCTTC. It translates to CASSVSTQGNEQFF.

This clone was seen just once. The chain couples TRBV7-2 to TRBJ2-7, with no clear D. The CDR3 consists of 12 residues. Germline V lookup: CDR1 SGHTA, CDR2 FQGNSA. V lost 3 bases and J 10 bases, leaving 13 bases between the germline ends. This chain's CDR3 is CASSLRSPRQYF. In DNA, the CDR3 is TGTGCCAGCAGCTTGAGGTCCCCTAGACAGTACTTC.

The V gene is TRBV15, the J gene TRBJ2-1; 11 nucleotides agree with TRBD2. CDR1 and CDR2 (germline): LNHNV, YYDKDF (reference sequence). The CDR3 is 19 residues long. J lost 4 bases, V lost 0 bases, and 11 bases had no gene match. The CDR3 DNA sequence: TGTGCCACCAGCAGAGAAGGGGGCCAACTAGCGGGGGTTTACAATGAGCAGTTCTTC. Translating gives CATSREGGQLAGVYNEQFF.

This chain uses TRBV2 with TRBJ2-7; TRBD1 is a possible D gene (6 bases). The CDR3 loop spans 12 amino acids. Germline V gene sequence: CDR1 SNHLY, CDR2 FYNNEI. V lost 5 bases and J lost 4, with 9 bases in between. The CDR3 coding sequence is TGTGCCAGCAGTTTACAGGGATACGAGCAGTACTTC. Translating it yields CASSLQGYEQYF. The full variable domain, its missing parts supplied by reference TRBV2 and TRBJ2-7, is EPEVTQTPSHQVTQMGQEVILRCVPISNHLYFYWYRQILGQKVEFLVSFYNNEISEKSEIFDDQFSVERPDGSNFTLKIRSTKLEDSAMYFCASSLQGYEQYFGPGTRLTVT.

The DNA for the CDR3 is TGTGCCAGCCTCATGACAGGGGGCGTTCACAGTGAGCAGTTCTTC. It specifies CASLMTGGVHSEQFF. This chain connects TRBV19 to TRBJ2-1; TRBD1 agrees at 10 bases. The germline CDR1 and CDR2 sequences are LNHDA and SQIVND (reference sequence). The V segment lost 9 bases and the J segment 9 bases; nucleotides outside the gene matches: 14. This CDR3 has 15 residues.

This rearrangement joins TRBV18 to TRBJ1-1, with D uncertain. V gave up 3 bases and J gave up 1 base, with 21 bases separating them. The CDR3 has 18 residues. Germline V gives CDR1 KGHSH, CDR2 LQKENI. The CDR3 sequence: CASSPSSGAQGWNTEAFF. The CDR3 DNA reads TGTGCCAGCTCACCTTCATCTGGAGCCCAAGGGTGGAACACTGAAGCTTTCTTT.